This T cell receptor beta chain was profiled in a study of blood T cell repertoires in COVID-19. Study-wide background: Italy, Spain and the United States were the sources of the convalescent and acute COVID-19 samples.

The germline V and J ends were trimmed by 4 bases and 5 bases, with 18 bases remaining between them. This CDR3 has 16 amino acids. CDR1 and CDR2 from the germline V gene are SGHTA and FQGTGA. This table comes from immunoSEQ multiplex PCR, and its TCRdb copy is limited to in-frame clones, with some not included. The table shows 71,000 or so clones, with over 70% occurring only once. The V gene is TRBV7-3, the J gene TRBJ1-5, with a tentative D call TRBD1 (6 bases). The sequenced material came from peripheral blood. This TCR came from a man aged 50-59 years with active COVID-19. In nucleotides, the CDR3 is TGTGCCAGCAGCTCGGCCCCCTCAGGGGCAGATCAGCCCCAGCATTTT. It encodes CASSSAPSGADQPQHF.